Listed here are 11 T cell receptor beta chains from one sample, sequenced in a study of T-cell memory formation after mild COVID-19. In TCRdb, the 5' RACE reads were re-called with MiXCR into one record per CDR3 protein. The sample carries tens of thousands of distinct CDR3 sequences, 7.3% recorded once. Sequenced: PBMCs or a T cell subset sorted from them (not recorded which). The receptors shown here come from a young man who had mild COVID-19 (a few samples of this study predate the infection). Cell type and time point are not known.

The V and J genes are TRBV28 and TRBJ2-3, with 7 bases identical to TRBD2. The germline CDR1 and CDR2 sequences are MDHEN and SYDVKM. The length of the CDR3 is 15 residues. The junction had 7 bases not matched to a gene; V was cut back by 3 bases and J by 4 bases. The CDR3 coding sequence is TGTGCCAGCAGTTTGCCCGGGGGGACCTCAGATACGCAGTATTTT. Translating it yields CASSLPGGTSDTQYF.

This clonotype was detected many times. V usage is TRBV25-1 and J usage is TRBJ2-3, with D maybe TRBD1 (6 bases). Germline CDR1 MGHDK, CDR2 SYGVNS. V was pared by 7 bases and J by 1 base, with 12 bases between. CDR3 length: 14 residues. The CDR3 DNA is TGTGCCAGCACATCAGGGGCTGGCACAGATACGCAGTATTTT. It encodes CASTSGAGTDTQYF.

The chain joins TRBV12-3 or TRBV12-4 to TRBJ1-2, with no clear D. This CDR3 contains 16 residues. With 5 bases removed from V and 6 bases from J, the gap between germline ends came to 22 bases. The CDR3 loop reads CASSPTGSRVMDGYTF. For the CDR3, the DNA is TGTGCCAGCAGTCCCACGGGGAGTAGGGTTATGGATGGCTACACCTTC.

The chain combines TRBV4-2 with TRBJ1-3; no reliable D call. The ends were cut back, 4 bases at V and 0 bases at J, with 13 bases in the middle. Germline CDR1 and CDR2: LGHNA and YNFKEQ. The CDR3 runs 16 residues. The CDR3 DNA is TGTGCCAGCAGCCCCGATCCTCTGCGCTCTGGAAACACCATATATTTT. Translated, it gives CASSPDPLRSGNTIYF.

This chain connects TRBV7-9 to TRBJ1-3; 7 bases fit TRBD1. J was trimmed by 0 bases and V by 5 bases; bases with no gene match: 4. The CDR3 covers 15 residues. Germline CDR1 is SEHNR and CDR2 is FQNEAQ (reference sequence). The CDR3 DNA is TGTGCCAGCAGCCCTCCAGGGGGCTCTGGAAACACCATATATTTT. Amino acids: CASSPPGGSGNTIYF.

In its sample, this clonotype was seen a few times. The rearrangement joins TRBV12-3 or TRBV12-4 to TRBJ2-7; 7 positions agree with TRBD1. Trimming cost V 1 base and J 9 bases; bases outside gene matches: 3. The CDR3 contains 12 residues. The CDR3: CASSLENRGQYV. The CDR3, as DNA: TGTGCCAGCAGTTTAGAAAACAGGGGGCAGTACGTC.

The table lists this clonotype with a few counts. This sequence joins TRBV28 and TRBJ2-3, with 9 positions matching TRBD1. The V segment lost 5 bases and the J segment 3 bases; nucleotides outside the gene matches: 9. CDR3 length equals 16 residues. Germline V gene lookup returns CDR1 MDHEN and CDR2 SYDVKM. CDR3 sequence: CASSPQGTGFTDTQYF. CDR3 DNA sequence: TGTGCCAGCAGTCCCCAGGGGACAGGGTTTACAGATACGCAGTATTTT.

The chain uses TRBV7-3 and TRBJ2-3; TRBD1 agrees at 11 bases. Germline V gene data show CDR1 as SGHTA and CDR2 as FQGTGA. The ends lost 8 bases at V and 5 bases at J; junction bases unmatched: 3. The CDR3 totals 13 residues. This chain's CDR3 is CASGQGAGDTQYF. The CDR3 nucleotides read TGTGCCAGCGGACAGGGGGCAGGAGATACGCAGTATTTT.

CDR3 protein: CSARDAWNTEAFF. The CDR3 bases are TGCAGTGCTAGAGATGCTTGGAACACTGAAGCTTTCTTT. The gene calls are TRBV20-1 and TRBJ1-1; D call uncertain. CDR1 is DFQATT, CDR2 SNEGSKA, per germline (reference sequence). V was trimmed by 0 bases and J by 1 base, leaving 6 bases between them. This CDR3 comprises 13 residues.

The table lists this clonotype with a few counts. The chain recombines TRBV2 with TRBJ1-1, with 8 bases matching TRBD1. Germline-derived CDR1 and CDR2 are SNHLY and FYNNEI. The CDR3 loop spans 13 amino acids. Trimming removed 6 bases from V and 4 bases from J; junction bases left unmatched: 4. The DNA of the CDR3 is TGTGCCAGCAGGGGAGACAGGGGCACTGAAGCTTTCTTT. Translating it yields CASRGDRGTEAFF.

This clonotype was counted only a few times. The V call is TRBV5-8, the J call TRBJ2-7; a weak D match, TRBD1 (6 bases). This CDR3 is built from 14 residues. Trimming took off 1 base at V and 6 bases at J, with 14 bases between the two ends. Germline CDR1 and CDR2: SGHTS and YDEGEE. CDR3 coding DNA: TGTGCCAGCAGCTTGATGGGGGCGGCCTCCGAGCAGTACGTC. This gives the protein CASSLMGAASEQYV.